This T cell receptor (beta chain) was sequenced for a study of T-cell memory formation after mild COVID-19. Study-level information: TCR clusters were mostly donor specific. Study observations and caveats: Cross-reactive memory appears to have joined, as suggested by some responding clones showing up in pre-infection memory. Day 15 to 85 contracting clones showed balanced CD4/CD8; later expanders leaned CD4+.

Remarks on this clonotype: Its antigen remains unidentified.

Constant-segment primers served in 5'RACE that generated TCR alpha and TCR beta cDNA libraries bearing sample barcodes and UMIs. TCRdb processed the 5' RACE reads anew with MiXCR; each CDR3 protein has one entry. This sample carries about 620,000 distinct CDR3 sequences, about 20% of them seen once, and the ten largest clones take about 11%. The CDR3 length is 16 residues. V shed 3 bases, J shed 0 bases, and the junction held 6 bases outside the gene matches. Looked up from germline, CDR1 is LNHDA and CDR2 is SQIVND (reference sequence). The clonotype originates from an adult woman who had mild COVID-19 (a few samples of this study predate the infection). Cell type and time point are not known. Sequencing input: PBMCs or a T cell subset sorted from them (not recorded which). The chain joins TRBV19 to TRBJ2-3; 7 bases line up with TRBD2. Written as DNA, the CDR3 is TGTGCCAGTAGTATCGACCTTAGCGGGAGCACAGATACGCAGTATTTT. Translated: CASSIDLSGSTDTQYF.